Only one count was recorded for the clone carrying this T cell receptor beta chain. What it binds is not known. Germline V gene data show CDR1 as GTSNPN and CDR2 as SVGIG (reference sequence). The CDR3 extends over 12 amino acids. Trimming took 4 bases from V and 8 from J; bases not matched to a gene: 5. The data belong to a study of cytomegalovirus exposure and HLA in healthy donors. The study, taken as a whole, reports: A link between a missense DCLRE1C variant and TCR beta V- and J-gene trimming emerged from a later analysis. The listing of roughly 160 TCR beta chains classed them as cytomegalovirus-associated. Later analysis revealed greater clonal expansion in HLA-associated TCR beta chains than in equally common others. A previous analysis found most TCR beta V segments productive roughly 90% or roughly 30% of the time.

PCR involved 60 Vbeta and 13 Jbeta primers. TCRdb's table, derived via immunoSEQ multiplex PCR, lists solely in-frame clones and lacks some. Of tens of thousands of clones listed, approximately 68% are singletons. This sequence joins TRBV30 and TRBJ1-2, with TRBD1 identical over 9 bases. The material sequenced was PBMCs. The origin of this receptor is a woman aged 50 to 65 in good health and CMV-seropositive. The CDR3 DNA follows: TGTGCCTGGACGGGACAGGGAGTCGGCTACACCTTC. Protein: CAWTGQGVGYTF.